Listed here is a single T cell receptor beta chain. Its antigen specificity is not known. Base-call qualities are not available, and no considerably larger clone is one nucleotide away. Patients with autoimmune disease history or receiving systemic immunosuppression were excluded from the trial. In every dose cohort, peripheral blood was drawn for TCR sequencing at baseline, cycle 4 day 1, and cycle 7 day 1. Samples came from an open-label, multicenter, first-in-human phase I dose-escalation trial of ivuxolimab. Adults with locally advanced or metastatic head and neck squamous cell, hepatocellular, melanoma or renal cell carcinoma were enrolled in the trial. Before TCR sequencing, CD4+ T cells and CD8+ T cells from peripheral blood were sorted into separate populations. The data originate from a study of OX40 agonist ivuxolimab in advanced cancers. For context, the study as a whole: Ivuxolimab was an agonistic, fully human IgG2 monoclonal antibody directed against OX40 (CD134), a costimulatory receptor. Intravenous ivuxolimab was administered to patients every 2 weeks at six dose levels: 0.01, 0.1, 0.3, 1.5, 3 and 10 mg/kg. Of the roughly 53 patients in dose escalation, about 20 had hepatocellular carcinoma, roughly 15 had melanoma, 9 had renal cell carcinoma and 9 had head and neck cancer. The dose-escalation cohort was 80% to 90% male with a mean age of roughly 60 years, ranging from roughly 20 to 80. Patients were allowed to have had prior anti-PD-1, anti-PD-L1 or anti-CTLA-4 therapy, and roughly two fifths of the dose-escalation patients had been treated with checkpoint inhibitors. Partial responses occurred in three dose-escalation patients: two with cutaneous melanoma and one with hepatocellular carcinoma. Peripheral TCRbeta sequencing aimed to test whether ivuxolimab altered TCR sequence diversity and caused clonal T-cell expansion. The paper covers the monotherapy dose-escalation part of the phase I ivuxolimab trial, which included N ≈ 50 patients. General study outcomes and caveats: Which antigens the clonally expanded peripheral T cells were specific for was not determined. After ivuxolimab, more expanded clones were found on average in CD8+ T cells than in CD4+ T cells. In the 0.1-3.0 mg/kg groups, partial responders were among the patients with the lowest normalized peripheral clonal expansion, particularly in CD8+ T cells. Low levels of normalized T-cell clonal expansion were also seen in some nonresponding patients. At doses of 0.1 to 3.0 mg/kg, clonal expansion of both CD4+ and CD8+ T cells in blood was seen between baseline and week 6.

Genomic DNA was isolated from the sorted cells so that the TCRbeta CDR3 region could be sequenced. The immunoSEQ Assay was used to sequence the TCRbeta CDR3 regions. Imported from immuneACCESS, the table was reduced by TCRdb to in-frame sequences with V and J called. These copies leave out some clones; in studies compared against another copy, an unresolved V gene accounts for under half, and the cause of the remainder is not known. This sample is represented by about 76,000 clones; 70% to 90% of them were singletons. The ten largest account for around 5.5% of the sample. CDR1 SGHTA and CDR2 FQGTGA were looked up in the germline V gene. The V end gives up 5 bases and the J end 4 bases, leaving 13 bases in the junction not matched to a gene. The CDR3 measures 16 amino acids from cysteine to phenylalanine. Only the CDR3 DNA is retained, 48 bases long and in frame from the first base.

The specimen comprised CD4+ or CD8+ T cells sorted from blood, sampled in a trial of the OX40 agonist ivuxolimab. The receptor comes from an adult with an advanced solid tumor such as melanoma, head and neck, liver or kidney cancer. The V and J genes are TRBV7-3 and TRBJ1-2, with 7 junctional bases fitting TRBD1. The DNA sequence is given as TGTGCCAGCAGCAACCCAGACAGGGCGGTACGCTATGGCTACACCTTC. Translation gives CASSNPDRAVRYGYTF.